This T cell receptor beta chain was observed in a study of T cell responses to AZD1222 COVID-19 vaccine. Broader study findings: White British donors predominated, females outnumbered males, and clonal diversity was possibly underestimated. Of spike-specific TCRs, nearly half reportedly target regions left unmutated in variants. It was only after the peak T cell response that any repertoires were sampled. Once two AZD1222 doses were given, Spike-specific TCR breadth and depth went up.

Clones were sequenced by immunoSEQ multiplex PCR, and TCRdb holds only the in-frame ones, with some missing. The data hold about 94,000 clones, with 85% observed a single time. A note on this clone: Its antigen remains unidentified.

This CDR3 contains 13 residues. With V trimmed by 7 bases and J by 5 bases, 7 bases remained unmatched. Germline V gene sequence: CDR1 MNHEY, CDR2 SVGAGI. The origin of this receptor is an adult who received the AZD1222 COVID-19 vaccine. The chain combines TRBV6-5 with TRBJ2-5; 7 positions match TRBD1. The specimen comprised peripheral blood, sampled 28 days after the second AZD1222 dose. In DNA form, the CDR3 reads TGTGCCAGCAACAGAGACAGGGACGAGACCCAGTACTTC. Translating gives CASNRDRDETQYF.